These 23 T cell receptor beta chains were all obtained from the same sample, sequenced in a study of T cell responses to AZD1222 COVID-19 vaccine. Sequencing used immunoSEQ multiplex PCR; TCRdb keeps in-frame clones, though not all of them. The sample lists over 130,000 clones, more than 75% occurring once. Sample: peripheral blood, taken 28 days after the second AZD1222 dose. Receptors were obtained from an adult who received the AZD1222 COVID-19 vaccine.

The CDR3 DNA reads as TGTGCCAGCAGACTTAGCGGGGGGAACGAGCAGTACTTC. As protein: CASRLSGGNEQYF. The chain has TRBV6-5 and TRBJ2-7; TRBD2 agrees at 10 bases. Per germline, CDR1 MNHEY and CDR2 SVGAGI. The V gene end was trimmed by 6 bases and the J gene end by 5 bases; junction bases not matched to a gene: 4. The CDR3 sequence is 13 residues long.

The chain joins TRBV3-1 (or the pseudogene TRBV3-2) to TRBJ1-2, with D perhaps matching TRBD1 (6 bases). Per the germline V gene, CDR1 is LGHDT and CDR2 is YNNKEL (reference sequence). CDR3 length: 13 residues. Trimming removed 4 bases from V and 4 bases from J, with 10 bases in between. In DNA, the CDR3 is TGTGCCAGCAGCCGGGGGGGGGCCTATGGCTACACCTTC. It yields the protein CASSRGGAYGYTF.

The chain is built from TRBV27 and TRBJ2-1, with D perhaps assigned TRBD1 or TRBD2 (5 bases each). The CDR3 runs 17 residues. V gave up 3 bases and J gave up 6 bases, with 21 bases separating them. CDR1 is MNHEY and CDR2 is SMNVEV in the germline V gene (reference sequence). The CDR3 DNA is TGTGCCAGCAGTTTCGAAGGGCCGGGAAAGGGGAGCAATGAGCAGTTCTTC. It encodes CASSFEGPGKGSNEQFF.

This clone appeared once. The chain has TRBV30 and TRBJ1-1; no clear D gene. The CDR3 has 16 amino acids. V dropped 2 bases and J dropped 4 bases, with 20 bases sitting between them. Germline V gene data show CDR1 as GTSNPN and CDR2 as SVGIG (reference sequence). The CDR3 DNA follows: TGTGCCTGGAGTTTAATACGACCTGGTCGACCCACTGAAGCTTTCTTT. It yields the protein CAWSLIRPGRPTEAFF.

V and J are TRBV11-3 and TRBJ2-2; 9 bases align to TRBD1. This CDR3 has 16 amino acids. Germline loops: CDR1 SGHNT, CDR2 YENEEA. Trimming removed 6 bases from V and 4 bases from J; junction bases left unmatched: 9. This CDR3 reads CASRKAGTGITGELFF. In DNA, the CDR3 is TGTGCCAGCAGAAAGGCCGGGACAGGGATCACCGGGGAGCTGTTTTTT. Based on the CDR3 plus reference TRBV11-3 and TRBJ2-2, the full variable domain is EAGVVQSPRYKIIEKKQPVAFWCNPISGHNTLYWYLQNLGQGPELLIRYENEEAVDDSQLPKDRFSAERLKGVDSTLKIQPAELGDSAVYLCASRKAGTGITGELFFGEGSRLTVL.

The gene calls are TRBV5-1 and TRBJ2-5; D is perhaps TRBD1 or TRBD2 (6 bases each). Trimming pared 4 bases from V and 4 bases from J, leaving 11 bases between. The CDR3 consists of 13 residues. Germline loops: CDR1 SGHRS, CDR2 YFSETQ. The CDR3 nucleotides read TGCGCCAGCAGCCCCAGGGGAGGAGAGACCCAGTACTTC. It codes for CASSPRGGETQYF.

The V gene is TRBV19, the J gene TRBJ2-2, with D perhaps matching TRBD1 (5 bases). The CDR3 loop spans 14 amino acids. V shed 3 bases and J shed 5 bases, with 10 bases lying between them. CDR1 is LNHDA and CDR2 is SQIVND in the germline V gene (reference sequence). This CDR3 reads CASSIDQGTGELFF. CDR3 DNA sequence: TGTGCCAGTAGTATCGACCAGGGTACCGGGGAGCTGTTTTTT.

This clone has only a few counts. V gene TRBV7-9 combines with J gene TRBJ1-1; D gene uncertain. This CDR3 contains 16 residues. Looked up from germline, CDR1 is SEHNR and CDR2 is FQNEAQ (reference sequence). V shed 5 bases and J shed 6 bases, with 22 bases lying between them. The CDR3 nucleotides are TGTGCCAGCAGCGCCGAAGAATACGGTTCCGTGCCTGAAGCTTTCTTT. This codes for CASSAEEYGSVPEAFF. Looking up the rest from reference TRBV7-9 and TRBJ1-1 gives the full variable domain: DTGVSQNPRHKITKRGQNVTFRCDPISEHNRLYWYRQTLGQGPEFLTYFQNEAQLEKSRLLSDRFSAERPKGSFSTLEIQRTEQGDSAMYLCASSAEEYGSVPEAFFGQGTRLTVV.

The chain uses TRBV30 and TRBJ1-3, with D hard to call. This CDR3 has 13 amino acids. V was clipped by 5 bases and J by 0 bases, with 8 bases between them. Germline CDR1 is GTSNPN and CDR2 is SVGIG (reference sequence). CDR3 sequence: CAWESGSGNTIYF. The CDR3 nucleotides are TGTGCCTGGGAGTCGGGCTCTGGAAACACCATATATTTT.

This clone was seen at least ten times. The chain links TRBV5-1 to TRBJ1-5, with TRBD1 as a possible D gene (6 bases). The CDR3 totals 14 residues. Germline CDR1 SGHRS, CDR2 YFSETQ. Trimming cost V 2 bases and J 5 bases, with 11 bases left between them. Here the CDR3 DNA reads TGCGCCAGCAGCTTCAGTGGGGGCGATCAGCCCCAGCATTTT. This gives the protein CASSFSGGDQPQHF. Complete variable domain (other parts from reference TRBV5-1 and TRBJ1-5): KAGVTQTPRYLIKTRGQQVTLSCSPISGHRSVSWYQQTPGQGLQFLFEYFSETQRNKGNFPGRFSGRQFSNSRSEMNVSTLELGDSALYLCASSFSGGDQPQHFGDGTRLSIL.

The chain is built from TRBV5-4 and TRBJ1-2; TRBD1 aligns across 8 bases. With V trimmed by 2 bases and J by 4 bases, 4 bases remained unmatched. The CDR3 sequence is 14 residues long. Germline loops: CDR1 SGHNT, CDR2 YYREEE (reference sequence). CDR3 amino acids: CASSFGGTGYGYTF. CDR3 sequence (DNA): TGTGCCAGCAGCTTCGGGGGGACAGGCTATGGCTACACCTTC. The whole variable domain, remainder taken from reference TRBV5-4 and TRBJ1-2, is ETGVTQSPTHLIKTRGQQVTLRCSSQSGHNTVSWYQQALGQGPQFIFQYYREEENGRGNFPPRFSGLQFPNYSSELNVNALELDDSALYLCASSFGGTGYGYTFGSGTRLTVV.

The J gene is TRBJ1-6, the V gene TRBV19; D uncertain. CDR3 length: 13 amino acids. The germline V and J ends were trimmed by 5 bases and 10 bases, with 12 bases remaining between them. Germline V gives CDR1 LNHDA, CDR2 SQIVND (reference sequence). CDR3 protein: CASSPTTESPLHF. The CDR3 nucleotides read TGTGCCAGTAGTCCGACTACTGAATCACCCCTCCACTTT.

The chain is built from TRBV28 and TRBJ1-1, with D perhaps TRBD1 (6 bases). CDR1 and CDR2 from the germline V gene are MDHEN and SYDVKM. The CDR3 extends over 13 amino acids. Trimming stripped 6 bases from V and 6 bases from J, with 14 bases between. This CDR3 reads CASSKTGRPEAFF. CDR3 nucleotides: TGTGCCAGCAGCAAAACAGGGCGGCCTGAAGCTTTCTTT.

This clone appeared a single time. V is TRBV29-1 and J is TRBJ1-2; possible D gene TRBD1, 6 bases. V lost 4 bases and J lost 5, with 11 bases in between. From germline, CDR1 is SQVTM and CDR2 ANQGSEA. This CDR3 has 12 residues. The CDR3: CSVALGTYGYTF. The CDR3 nucleotides read TGCAGCGTTGCTCTAGGGACATATGGCTACACCTTC.

This clone was counted a single time. The V gene is TRBV7-8, the J gene TRBJ2-7; D gene unclear. V was clipped by 6 bases and J by 6 bases, with 33 bases between them. In germline, CDR1 is SGHVS, CDR2 FQNEAQ. The CDR3 sequence is 19 residues long. The CDR3 nucleotides are TGTGCCAGCAGACCTAGGTTGGCAGAATCTGGCAAAGTCTTAGGCGAGCAGTACTTC. Protein sequence: CASRPRLAESGKVLGEQYF.

The chain couples TRBV28 to TRBJ2-5; the D call may be TRBD1 or TRBD2 (6 bases each). The V and J ends lost 2 bases and 5 bases respectively, with 18 bases between them. The CDR3 sequence is 16 residues long. Per the germline V gene, CDR1 is MDHEN and CDR2 is SYDVKM. This CDR3 is CASSLPGGGRRETQYF. The CDR3 nucleotides read TGTGCCAGCAGTTTACCCGGAGGGGGGAGGCGGGAGACCCAGTACTTC.

This chain uses TRBV28 with TRBJ1-5; D unclear. V lost 3 bases and J 7 bases, leaving 22 bases between the germline ends. The CDR3 has 17 amino acids. Germline-derived CDR1 and CDR2 are MDHEN and SYDVKM. The CDR3 DNA is TGTGCCAGCAGTTTGACGCGGCCAAACAGCGTCGGGCAGCCCCAGCATTTT. Amino acids: CASSLTRPNSVGQPQHF.

The chain couples TRBV19 to TRBJ2-1; D is perhaps TRBD2 (6 bases). The CDR3 extends over 19 amino acids. Germline V lookup: CDR1 LNHDA, CDR2 SQIVND (reference sequence). The V gene lost 3 bases and the J gene lost 6 bases, with 27 bases spanning the gap. CDR3 bases: TGTGCCAGTAGTATTCGGGGGAAGTTAGGTTCTAGCACAATCAATGAGCAGTTCTTC. Protein sequence: CASSIRGKLGSSTINEQFF.

The chain links TRBV18 to TRBJ1-4; TRBD1 matches 7 bases. Germline loops: CDR1 KGHSH, CDR2 LQKENI. The ends lost 0 bases at V and 7 bases at J; junction bases unmatched: 5. This CDR3 is 15 amino acids long. The CDR3, as DNA: TGTGCCAGCTCACCACCGGCAGGGGGAGGTGAAAAACTGTTTTTT. This codes for CASSPPAGGGEKLFF. Looking up the rest from reference TRBV18 and TRBJ1-4 gives the full variable domain: NAGVMQNPRHLVRRRGQEARLRCSPMKGHSHVYWYRQLPEEGLKFMVYLQKENIIDESGMPKERFSAEFPKEGPSILRIQQVVRGDSAAYFCASSPPAGGGEKLFFGSGTQLSVL.

The chain has TRBV3-1 (or the pseudogene TRBV3-2) and TRBJ2-2; a possible D gene is TRBD1 (6 bases). CDR1 LGHDT and CDR2 YNNKEL come from the germline V gene (reference sequence). CDR3 size: 18 residues. V dropped 3 bases and J dropped 1 base, with 18 bases sitting between them. Here the CDR3 reads CASSHAPRTAENTGELFF. The CDR3 nucleotides read TGTGCCAGCAGCCACGCCCCTCGGACAGCAGAGAACACCGGGGAGCTGTTTTTT.

The V gene is TRBV5-1, the J gene TRBJ2-1, with D unresolved. This CDR3 has 16 residues. From germline, CDR1 is SGHRS and CDR2 YFSETQ. V was trimmed by 5 bases and J by 0 bases, leaving 15 bases between them. The CDR3 spells CASSLIGPSSYNEQFF. The CDR3 DNA sequence: TGCGCCAGCAGTCTGATAGGGCCGAGCTCCTACAATGAGCAGTTCTTC.

The chain links TRBV2 to TRBJ2-7; D assignment may be TRBD1 or TRBD2 (5 bases each). Looked up from germline, CDR1 is SNHLY and CDR2 is FYNNEI. V dropped 5 bases and J dropped 7 bases, with 15 bases sitting between them. This CDR3 spans 13 amino acids. CDR3 region: CASSQETGGEQYF. DNA of the CDR3: TGTGCCAGCAGTCAGGAAACAGGAGGAGAGCAGTACTTC.

The CDR3 nucleotides are TGTGCCAGCAGATTAGCGGGGGGGCCGCCCTATACGCAGTATTTT. Its translation: CASRLAGGPPYTQYF. The V and J genes are TRBV6-6 and TRBJ2-3; 11 bases align to TRBD2. Per the germline V gene, CDR1 is MNHNY and CDR2 is SVGAGI (reference sequence). Losses at the gene ends were 6 bases for V and 7 bases for J; bases not matched to a gene: 9. The CDR3 loop spans 15 amino acids.